The clone carrying this TCR beta chain was seen only a few times. This sample is drawn from a study of T cells in localized non-small cell lung cancer. Sequencing used immunoSEQ multiplex PCR; TCRdb keeps in-frame clones, though not all of them. The top ten clones hold roughly 4.2% of a sample with fewer than 40,000 clones, approximately 90% of them seen once. Germline V gene lookup returns CDR1 SGHKS and CDR2 YYEKEE (reference sequence). V shed 0 bases, J shed 6 bases, and the junction held 2 bases outside the gene matches. The CDR3 loop spans 14 amino acids. This chain joins TRBV5-5 and TRBJ1-2; 10 positions match TRBD1. The TCR originated in a male donor older than 55 with stage III lung adenocarcinoma. The sequencing here drew on peripheral blood, taken before any cancer treatment. Here the CDR3 reads CASSLEGQGHGYTF. Written as DNA, the CDR3 is TGTGCCAGCAGCTTGGAGGGACAGGGGCATGGCTACACCTTC.